A selection of T cell receptor beta chains follows, all from one sample in a study of CD8 T cells in ankylosing spondylitis. TCRdb used MiXCR to reprocess the 5' RACE reads, holding one entry per CDR3 protein. The data contain fewer than 400,000 distinct CDR3 sequences, 6.5% to 10% of them singletons. The sample comprised blood, either unsorted or a sorted T cell fraction (not recorded which). The receptors originated from a male donor with ankylosing spondylitis. CDR3s include the opening cysteine and the closing phenylalanine or tryptophan. D genes are given only for firm matches. Clone size, where shown, is once, few, many, or a class for clones that have expanded.

CDR3nt	CDR3aa	d_gene	abundance	v_gene	j_gene
TGTGCCAGCAGTTTAGCTAGCGGGAACTCGCTCGAGTATTTT	CASSLASGNSLEYF	TRBD2	few	TRBV12-3/TRBV12-4	TRBJ2-3
TGCAGTGCTCATCAGGAGAAGGGGCAGTTCTTC	CSAHQEKGQFF	-	-	TRBV20-1	TRBJ2-1
TGTGCCAGCAGTCCACCGCGGACTAGCGGGTCTTACGAGCAGTACTTC	CASSPPRTSGSYEQYF	TRBD2	-	TRBV28	TRBJ2-7
TGTGCCAGCGCTAGGACAAATTCTGACACTGAAGCTTTCTTT	CASARTNSDTEAFF	-	-	TRBV25-1	TRBJ1-1
TGTGCTAGTGGTTTGGCGCTTGGAAGGGGGAGCTCCTACGAGCAGTACTTC	CASGLALGRGSSYEQYF	-	few	TRBV12-5	TRBJ2-7
TGCGCCAGCAGCCAACTGGAGCGGTTGAACACAGATACGCAGTATTTT	CASSQLERLNTDTQYF	-	-	TRBV4-1	TRBJ2-3
TGTGCCAGCAGCTTAATTGGGGGCGGGAGGGAGACCCAGTACTTC	CASSLIGGGRETQYF	TRBD2	-	TRBV7-3	TRBJ2-5
TGTGCCAGCAGCTCCAATGACCGGACTAGCGGTTCCGGGCAGTTCTTC	CASSSNDRTSGSGQFF	TRBD2	-	TRBV11-1	TRBJ2-1
TGTGCCAGCAGCTTGAGACAGTATGGCTACACCTTC	CASSLRQYGYTF	-	few	TRBV5-8	TRBJ1-2
TGCAGCGTGCTCGCTAAGGCGGGGACAGGGAGCCACAATGAGCAGTTCTTC	CSVLAKAGTGSHNEQFF	TRBD1	few	TRBV29-1	TRBJ2-1
TGCGCCAGCAGCCGGGGGGACTCCTCCTACAATGAGCAGTTCTTC	CASSRGDSSYNEQFF	TRBD2	few	TRBV5-1	TRBJ2-1
TGCGCCAGCAGCCAAGCGGTAGCGGGAGCCTACAATGAGCAGTTCTTC	CASSQAVAGAYNEQFF	TRBD2	many	TRBV4-3	TRBJ2-1
TGCGCCAGCAGCTTGGTAGGCGGGAGTGGACACGAGCAGTACTTC	CASSLVGGSGHEQYF	TRBD2	-	TRBV5-1	TRBJ2-7
TGTGCCAGCAGCCCCGCGGGGTTAGCGAGACCAAATGAGCAGTTCTTC	CASSPAGLARPNEQFF	-	few	TRBV7-2	TRBJ2-1
TGTGCCAGCAAGAAACTAGCGGGGAACACAGATACGCAGTATTTT	CASKKLAGNTDTQYF	TRBD2	many	TRBV27	TRBJ2-3
TGCGCCAGCAGCCTTGACGGGACAGTCAATTCACCCCTCCACTTT	CASSLDGTVNSPLHF	TRBD1	few	TRBV4-3	TRBJ1-6
TGCAGTGCGACAAACCGGGACTCACAAAGCACAGATACGCAGTATTTT	CSATNRDSQSTDTQYF	-	-	TRBV20-1	TRBJ2-3
TGTGCCAGCAGCCAAGTAATGCGACAGGGGGCTGGAAACACCATATATTTT	CASSQVMRQGAGNTIYF	TRBD1	-	TRBV3-1	TRBJ1-3
TGCGCCAGCAGCCAGGACCCAAACTCCTATAATTCACCCCTCCACTTT	CASSQDPNSYNSPLHF	-	-	TRBV4-1	TRBJ1-6
TGCAGTGCTAGAGATTTCGGCTTAGCCTCAGATACGCAGTATTTT	CSARDFGLASDTQYF	-	-	TRBV20-1	TRBJ2-3
TGTGCTAGTGGTTTGGAACTAGCAGCTTACGAGCAGTACTTC	CASGLELAAYEQYF	-	many	TRBV12-5	TRBJ2-7
TGTGCCAGCAGCCTCCTGACTAGCGGGAGTGTTGAGCAGTACTTC	CASSLLTSGSVEQYF	TRBD2	-	TRBV3-1	TRBJ2-7
TGTGCCAGCAGCCAAGCCTCGACGTACGAGCAGTACTTC	CASSQASTYEQYF	-	few	TRBV3-1	TRBJ2-7
TGTGCCAGCAGTCCAGTCTCAGGGAGCTATGGCTACACCTTC	CASSPVSGSYGYTF	-	many	TRBV2	TRBJ1-2
TGCGGCGCTCCAAACCAAGGCAATGAGCAGTTCTTC	CGAPNQGNEQFF	-	-	TRBV20-1	TRBJ2-1
TGCAGTGCTGACCTCCAGGCCCCCCGGAGGGCCGGGGAGCTGTTTTTT	CSADLQAPRRAGELFF	-	many	TRBV20-1	TRBJ2-2
TGTGCCATCAGTGAGGTGGTCAGGGGGAAAGGGGGCTACACCTTC	CAISEVVRGKGGYTF	TRBD1	many	TRBV10-3	TRBJ1-2
TGTGCCAGTAGTAGGGGGTCCCATCGACTAGCAAGAGGGGACAATGAGCAGTTCTTC	CASSRGSHRLARGDNEQFF	TRBD2	-	TRBV19	TRBJ2-1
TGTGCCAGTAGTCTAGACGTGGTCTCCGATTCACCCCTCCACTTT	CASSLDVVSDSPLHF	-	few	TRBV19	TRBJ1-6
TGTGCCAGCAGCTTGCTAGCGGACAACACAGATACGCAGTATTTT	CASSLLADNTDTQYF	TRBD2	-	TRBV5-6	TRBJ2-3
TGTGCCAGCAGTGCGTCTCGATCTAATTCACCCCTCCACTTT	CASSASRSNSPLHF	-	few	TRBV2	TRBJ1-6